This record concerns one T cell receptor (beta chain) sequence. The entry originates in a study of T cell changes during pregnancy in multiple sclerosis. Assay: immunoSEQ multiplex PCR; the TCRdb copy retains only in-frame clones and omits some. Among 55,000 to 85,000 clones listed, less than 95% were seen once. The CDR3 is 15 residues long. Germline CDR1 MNHNS, CDR2 SASEGT. The V segment lost 4 bases and the J segment 0 bases; nucleotides outside the gene matches: 5. The sample in question was peripheral blood, obtained in the third trimester of pregnancy. The chain uses TRBV6-1 and TRBJ2-7; 8 bases agree with TRBD1. This clonotype was obtained from a female donor with multiple sclerosis, enrolled in a pregnancy study. The CDR3 DNA follows: TGTGCCAGCAGTGCGACAGGGGTCAGCTCCTACGAGCAGTACTTC. It specifies CASSATGVSSYEQYF.